The 29 T cell receptor beta chains given below trace back to one sample, sequenced in a study of T cell changes during pregnancy in multiple sclerosis (dated by TCRdb to between 2019 and 2020). The protocol used for the library was the immunoSEQ multiplex PCR assay. TCRdb obtained this table from immuneACCESS and retained in-frame rearrangements with V and J assigned. These tables miss some clones; where compared with another copy, unresolved V genes account for less than half of the shortfall, and the remainder is unexplained. The sample table lists tens of thousands of clones, nearly 95% of them with a count of one. The biggest ten clones account for approximately 2% of the sample. Material: peripheral blood, obtained in the third trimester of pregnancy. The receptors originated from a female donor with multiple sclerosis, enrolled in a pregnancy study.

CDR3 sequence: CASSLRGQGGYGYTF. The CDR3 DNA reads as TGTGCCAGCAGCCTACGGGGACAGGGGGGGTATGGCTACACCTTC. The chain carries TRBV5-4 and TRBJ1-2; 11 positions agree with TRBD1. This CDR3 comprises 15 residues. Trimming removed 4 bases from V and 5 bases from J; junction bases left unmatched: 7. Germline lookup yields CDR1 SGHNT and CDR2 YYREEE (reference sequence).

CDR3 sequence reads: CAIRNEGQGSEQFF. DNA of the CDR3: TGTGCCATCAGGAATGAGGGACAGGGGTCTGAGCAGTTCTTC. This rearrangement joins TRBV10-3 to TRBJ2-1; 10 bases fit TRBD1. The V gene's germline CDR1 is ENHRY and CDR2 SYGVKD. The CDR3 spans 14 residues. With V trimmed by 6 bases and J by 9 bases, 8 bases remained unmatched.

This rearrangement joins TRBV5-1 to TRBJ2-1; 12 bases line up with TRBD2. The CDR3 spans 20 residues. Germline lookup yields CDR1 SGHRS and CDR2 YFSETQ. After removal of 4 bases from V and 6 bases from J, the junction contained 20 bases not matched to a gene. The CDR3 spells CASSKGLAGLLWTDFNEQFF. CDR3 in DNA: TGCGCCAGCAGCAAAGGACTAGCGGGACTCCTTTGGACCGACTTCAATGAGCAGTTCTTC.

The rearrangement joins TRBV6-5 to TRBJ2-7; TRBD2 agrees at 9 bases. The CDR3 spans 15 residues. The V gene end was trimmed by 3 bases and the J gene end by 5 bases; junction bases not matched to a gene: 8. Germline-derived CDR1 and CDR2 are MNHEY and SVGAGI. CDR3 protein: CASSYILAGLNEQYF. CDR3 in DNA: TGTGCCAGCAGTTATATTCTAGCGGGACTAAACGAGCAGTACTTC.

The chain employs TRBV5-6 and TRBJ2-1; 10 nucleotides align to TRBD1. The CDR3 covers 15 residues. Trimming cost V 0 bases and J 3 bases; bases outside gene matches: 0. In germline, CDR1 is SGHDT, CDR2 YYEEEE. CDR3 protein: CASSLGTGGYNEQFF. The CDR3 DNA reads as TGTGCCAGCAGCTTGGGGACAGGGGGCTACAATGAGCAGTTCTTC.

CDR3 nucleotide sequence: TGTGCCAGCAGCTCCCTAAGGAACACCGGGGAGCTGTTTTTT. Its translation is CASSSLRNTGELFF. The chain combines TRBV5-6 with TRBJ2-2; D unresolved. V lost 3 bases and J lost 1, with 7 bases in between. The CDR3 is 14 amino acids. Germline assignment: CDR1 SGHDT and CDR2 YYEEEE.

This clone showed up just once. The V gene is TRBV5-1, the J gene TRBJ2-1; 9 positions agree with TRBD2. The V and J ends lost 0 bases and 3 bases, in that order; junction bases with no gene match: 7. In germline, CDR1 is SGHRS, CDR2 YFSETQ. CDR3 length: 17 amino acids. CDR3 DNA sequence: TGCGCCAGCAGCTTGGTTTTCGCGACTAGCGGCTACAATGAGCAGTTCTTC. Its protein is CASSLVFATSGYNEQFF.

The chain uses TRBV27 and TRBJ2-2, with D perhaps TRBD2 (5 bases). This CDR3 is built from 15 residues. From germline, CDR1 is MNHEY and CDR2 SMNVEV (reference sequence). V was cut by 5 bases and J by 5 bases, with 15 bases left in between. The CDR3 nucleotides are TGTGCCAGCAGTCCCTTTCGGGGTCGAACCGGGGAGCTGTTTTTT. Its protein is CASSPFRGRTGELFF.

V gene TRBV27 combines with J gene TRBJ2-1; 8 bases fit TRBD1. V was pared by 8 bases and J by 7 bases, with 7 bases of the junction left unmatched. Germline values: CDR1 MNHEY, CDR2 SMNVEV (reference sequence). The length of the CDR3 is 13 residues. The CDR3 region has the DNA TGTGCCAGCCGACGGACAGGGTATAATGAGCAGTTCTTC. Translation: CASRRTGYNEQFF.

This clone was seen a few times. The genes are TRBV6-4 and TRBJ1-2, with unresolved D. The length of the CDR3 is 12 residues. Germline lookup yields CDR1 MRHNA and CDR2 SNTAGT. The ends were cut back, 9 bases at V and 4 bases at J, with 12 bases in the middle. The CDR3 nucleotides read TGTGCCAGAGTGGCAGGTTCCTATGGCTACACCTTC. Amino acid sequence: CARVAGSYGYTF.

The CDR3 nucleotides read TGTGCCAGCAGCTTAAGGAGTGATTTGCCCTACGAGCAGTACTTC. It yields the protein CASSLRSDLPYEQYF. The chain is built from TRBV7-2 and TRBJ2-7; D is uncertain. The V gene's germline CDR1 is SGHTA and CDR2 FQGNSA. The CDR3 length is 15 residues. V was trimmed by 2 bases and J by 2 bases, leaving 13 bases between them.

V usage is TRBV4-3 and J usage is TRBJ2-7; 8 nucleotides align to TRBD1. The V and J ends lost 5 bases and 6 bases, in that order; junction bases with no gene match: 6. The germline gives CDR1 LGHNA, CDR2 YSLEER. This CDR3 is built from 13 residues. CDR3 in amino acids: CASSETGVGEQYF. DNA of the CDR3: TGCGCCAGCAGCGAGACAGGGGTTGGCGAGCAGTACTTC.

The chain has TRBV5-1 and TRBJ1-1, with D possibly matching TRBD1 (6 bases). In germline, CDR1 is SGHRS, CDR2 YFSETQ. The V end lost 3 bases, the J end lost 5 bases, and 17 bases lay between the germline ends. CDR3 size: 15 residues. CDR3 in amino acids: CASSYTVQGRTEAFF. Here the CDR3 DNA reads TGCGCCAGCAGCTACACCGTACAGGGACGGACTGAAGCTTTCTTT.

The chain joins TRBV4-3 to TRBJ1-5; 7 bases match TRBD1. V was clipped by 4 bases and J by 4 bases; unmatched bases: 16. Germline V gives CDR1 LGHNA, CDR2 YSLEER. CDR3 size: 18 residues. CDR3 sequence: CASSRKRAPTGFNQPQHF. DNA for the CDR3: TGCGCCAGCAGCCGAAAAAGAGCCCCGACAGGGTTTAATCAGCCCCAGCATTTT.

The V gene is TRBV11-3, the J gene TRBJ1-1, with D maybe TRBD1 (5 bases). This CDR3 has 14 amino acids. Germline V gives CDR1 SGHNT, CDR2 YENEEA. V was trimmed by 8 bases and J by 1 base, leaving 14 bases between them. CDR3 nucleotides: TGTGCCAGCTGTAGGACATACGGGAACACTGAAGCTTTCTTT. Its protein product is CASCRTYGNTEAFF. The complete variable domain, with remaining parts taken from reference TRBV11-3 and TRBJ1-1, reads EAGVVQSPRYKIIEKKQPVAFWCNPISGHNTLYWYLQNLGQGPELLIRYENEEAVDDSQLPKDRFSAERLKGVDSTLKIQPAELGDSAVYLCASCRTYGNTEAFFGQGTRLTVV.

J is TRBJ1-5 and V is TRBV19; TRBD1 aligns across 7 bases. This CDR3 region has 15 residues. The ends lost 6 bases at V and 4 bases at J; junction bases unmatched: 9. Germline V gene sequence: CDR1 LNHDA, CDR2 SQIVND (reference sequence). The CDR3 region is CASRTGTATNQPQHF. In nucleotides, the CDR3 is TGTGCCAGTAGAACCGGGACAGCAACAAATCAGCCCCAGCATTTT.

The genes are TRBV2 and TRBJ2-1; D uncertain. The germline V and J ends were trimmed by 6 bases and 12 bases, with 9 bases remaining between them. The CDR3 spans 10 residues. Germline V lookup: CDR1 SNHLY, CDR2 FYNNEI. CDR3 amino acids: CASRGPGQFF. The CDR3 DNA is TGTGCCAGCAGAGGCCCGGGGCAGTTCTTC.

The chain uses TRBV7-8 and TRBJ2-3; TRBD2 matches at 14 bases. The V and J ends lost 1 base and 3 bases, in that order; junction bases with no gene match: 3. The CDR3 is 17 amino acids. CDR1 is SGHVS and CDR2 is FQNEAQ in the germline V gene. The CDR3 loop reads CASSLGLAGGVTDTQYF. Here the CDR3 DNA reads TGTGCCAGCAGCTTAGGACTAGCGGGAGGGGTGACAGATACGCAGTATTTT.

This chain joins TRBV27 and TRBJ2-5; D uncertain. Germline V gene data show CDR1 as MNHEY and CDR2 as SMNVEV (reference sequence). V lost 6 bases to trimming and J lost 0 bases, with 11 bases between them. The CDR3 extends over 14 amino acids. The CDR3 is CASSPDLYQETQYF. CDR3 bases: TGTGCCAGCAGCCCTGACTTATACCAAGAGACCCAGTACTTC.

The chain employs TRBV28 and TRBJ2-2; TRBD2 might be the D (7 bases). CDR1 MDHEN and CDR2 SYDVKM come from the germline V gene. V lost 5 bases and J lost 7, with 14 bases in between. CDR3 length: 14 amino acids. CDR3 DNA sequence: TGTGCCAGCAGTCCCTGGGGGGGCGGCGGGGAGCTGTTTTTT. Amino acids: CASSPWGGGGELFF. The whole variable domain, remainder taken from reference TRBV28 and TRBJ2-2, is DVKVTQSSRYLVKRTGEKVFLECVQDMDHENMFWYRQDPGLGLRLIYFSYDVKMKEKGDIPEGYSVSREKKERFSLILESASTNQTSMYLCASSPWGGGGELFFGEGSRLTVL.

A few counts support this clone. The chain combines TRBV11-2 with TRBJ2-2, with D unclear. Per the germline V gene, CDR1 is SGHAT and CDR2 is FQNNGV. The germline V and J ends were trimmed by 2 bases and 0 bases, with 7 bases remaining between them. The CDR3 has 15 amino acids. CDR3 in DNA: TGTGCCAGCAGCTTACAGAAATCGAACACCGGGGAGCTGTTTTTT. Protein: CASSLQKSNTGELFF.

The chain uses TRBV5-4 and TRBJ2-5; 9 bases match TRBD2. TRBJ2-7 explains the end of the DNA better; the J call may be wrong. Looked up from germline, CDR1 is SGHNT and CDR2 is YYREEE (reference sequence). The CDR3 extends over 15 amino acids. CDR3 region: CASSLEAGGAYEQYF. Here the CDR3 DNA reads TGTGCCAGCAGCTTGGAGGCGGGAGGGGCGTACGAGCAGTACTTC.

V gene TRBV14 combines with J gene TRBJ2-7; a weak D match, TRBD2 (6 bases). This CDR3 has 15 amino acids. Between the trimmed V and J ends, which lost 0 bases and 3 bases, there was a span of 12 bases. Germline assignment: CDR1 SGHDN and CDR2 FVKESK. The CDR3 here is CASSQEPGLSYEQYF. DNA for the CDR3: TGTGCCAGCAGCCAAGAGCCGGGACTCAGCTACGAGCAGTACTTC.

V usage is TRBV28 and J usage is TRBJ2-7; 11 nucleotides align to TRBD2. V dropped 4 bases and J dropped 3; count of bases not matched to a gene: 5. The CDR3 totals 15 residues. Germline V gene data show CDR1 as MDHEN and CDR2 as SYDVKM. The CDR3 DNA is TGTGCCAGCAGTTCGGGACTAGCGGCCCACTACGAGCAGTACTTC. It translates to CASSSGLAAHYEQYF.

This clone was picked up one time. This chain uses TRBV28 with TRBJ2-7; D remains ambiguous. CDR3 size: 11 residues. Trimming pared 6 bases from V and 3 bases from J, leaving 6 bases between. Germline CDR1 reads MDHEN; CDR2 reads SYDVKM. CDR3 loop: CASSSDYEQYF. In DNA, the CDR3 is TGTGCCAGCAGCTCAGACTACGAGCAGTACTTC.

This clone was found once. The gene calls are TRBV10-3 and TRBJ2-1; the match to TRBD2 covers 7 bases. Germline V gives CDR1 ENHRY, CDR2 SYGVKD. The CDR3 is made up of 15 amino acids. Germline trimming cut 3 bases from V and 8 bases from J; bases unmatched to any gene: 10. The CDR3 coding sequence is TGTGCCATCAGTGATTGGCGGGAGACATTCGATGAGCAGTTCTTC. Encoded protein: CAISDWRETFDEQFF.

The DNA for the CDR3 is TGCGCCAGCAGATTCGACAGGGTGGGCACTGAAGCTTTCTTT. Translated: CASRFDRVGTEAFF. The chain employs TRBV10-1 and TRBJ1-1; TRBD1 aligns across 7 bases. Trimming took 6 bases from V and 4 from J; bases not matched to a gene: 8. Germline V gene data show CDR1 as WNHNN and CDR2 as SYGVQD (reference sequence). This CDR3 has 14 residues.

In its sample, this clone was seen once. The chain has TRBV29-1 and TRBJ2-1, with 9 bases lining up with TRBD2. The CDR3 is made up of 13 amino acids. Unmatched junction bases numbered 6, after V lost 7 bases and J lost 5 bases. Germline V gene lookup returns CDR1 SQVTM and CDR2 ANQGSEA. The CDR3 loop is CSARTSANNEQFF. As DNA, the CDR3 is TGCAGCGCCCGGACTAGCGCCAACAATGAGCAGTTCTTC.

The rearrangement joins TRBV13 to TRBJ2-3, with D maybe TRBD1 (5 bases). CDR1 and CDR2 (germline): PRHDT, FYEKMQ (reference sequence). The V end was cut by 5 bases, the J end by 0 bases, with 9 bases between. The CDR3 has 14 residues. CDR3 protein: CASSGATSTDTQYF. DNA of the CDR3: TGTGCCAGCAGCGGGGCGACTAGCACAGATACGCAGTATTTT.